The 27 T cell receptor beta chains presented below share a single source sample, sequenced in a study of regulatory T cells in long-lasting Graves disease. Assembly of TCR beta libraries relied on iRepertoire HTBI primers together with Arm-PCR of CDR3 regions. One entry per CDR3 protein results from TCRdb running MiXCR on the multiplex PCR reads. The data contain roughly 380,000 distinct CDR3 sequences, about 14% of them seen just once; the ten biggest clones take up 20% to 25%. Time point: newly diagnosed GD, antithyroid drugs for less than 3 months. Preparation of the TCR library used RNA extracted from PBMCs. The source material was peripheral blood mononuclear cells (PBMCs), sampled at new diagnosis, from a patient treated with antithyroid drugs. Receptors were obtained from a female donor with Graves disease.

The chain uses TRBV7-9 and TRBJ2-3, with D uncertain. From germline, CDR1 is SEHNR and CDR2 FQNEAQ (reference sequence). V lost 6 bases and J lost 1, with 5 bases in between. The CDR3 consists of 12 residues. The CDR3 loop reads CASRHGTDTQYF. CDR3 sequence (DNA): TGTGCCAGCAGGCATGGCACAGATACGCAGTATTTT.

This clonotype was counted at least ten times. This chain links TRBV27 with TRBJ1-6, with D maybe TRBD1 (5 bases). The ends were cut back, 1 base at V and 7 bases at J, with 11 bases in the middle. Germline V gene data show CDR1 as MNHEY and CDR2 as SMNVEV (reference sequence). The CDR3 has 15 amino acids. The CDR3 DNA reads as TGTGCCAGCAGTTTATATGTCAGGGCAAATTCACCCCTCCACTTT. It encodes CASSLYVRANSPLHF.

There are a few counts of this clonotype. The V and J genes are TRBV18 and TRBJ1-1, with D perhaps matching TRBD1 (5 bases). The CDR3 loop spans 16 amino acids. CDR1 is KGHSH and CDR2 is LQKENI in the germline V gene. V dropped 2 bases and J dropped 4 bases, with 17 bases sitting between them. DNA for the CDR3: TGTGCCAGCTCACCATACCCGACAGACTGGCTCACTGAAGCTTTCTTT. It specifies CASSPYPTDWLTEAFF.

About this clonotype itself: An end of the junction does not agree with germline; a read error may underlie this. The rearrangement links TRBV6-5 to TRBJ1-5; D is unresolved. Germline lookup yields CDR1 MNHEY and CDR2 SVGAGI. The CDR3 has 16 residues. CDR3 loop: CASSYWVAPAGQPRHF. The CDR3 region has the DNA TGTGCCAGCAGTTACTGGGTGGCTCCCGCCGGTCAGCCCCGGCATTTT.

This clonotype was recorded at least ten times. The CDR3 DNA is TGCAGTGCCCGGGACAGGGGGCGCCTGAGAACTGAAGCTTTCTTT. Protein product: CSARDRGRLRTEAFF. The genes are TRBV20-1 and TRBJ1-1; TRBD1 matches 12 bases. This CDR3 has 15 amino acids. Germline trimming cut 6 bases from V and 5 bases from J; bases unmatched to any gene: 10. Germline-derived CDR1 and CDR2 are DFQATT and SNEGSKA (reference sequence).

The sample holds a few counts of this clonotype. The V call is TRBV7-2, the J call TRBJ2-1; D uncertain. There are 16 residues in the CDR3. V lost 1 base, J lost 5 bases, and 15 bases lay in between. Looked up from germline, CDR1 is SGHTA and CDR2 is FQGNSA. In DNA, the CDR3 is TGTGCCAGCAGCTTAGTTGTGTACTACCGGGACAATGAGCAGTTCTTC. This encodes CASSLVVYYRDNEQFF.

Note on this clonotype: This may stem from a read error, because a much larger clone lies one nucleotide away. This sequence joins TRBV3-1 and TRBJ2-7; 10 nucleotides match TRBD2. This CDR3 comprises 15 residues. Germline CDR1 and CDR2: LGHDT and YNNKEL (reference sequence). Trimming took 4 bases from V and 7 from J; bases not matched to a gene: 10. This CDR3 is CASSRLAGASKEQYF. CDR3 DNA sequence: TGTGCCAGCAGCCGGCTAGCGGGAGCTTCTAAGGAGCAGTACTTC.

This clonotype has more than one count but fewer than ten. V is TRBV6-1 and J is TRBJ2-6; 8 bases fit TRBD1. This CDR3 has 20 amino acids. V dropped 5 bases and J dropped 1; count of bases not matched to a gene: 16. The germline V gene encodes CDR1 MNHNS and CDR2 SASEGT. CDR3 protein: CASSTRGQANQFSGANVLTF. The DNA of the CDR3 is TGTGCCAGCAGTACCAGGGGACAGGCGAACCAGTTTTCTGGGGCCAACGTCCTGACTTTC.

The table lists this clonotype with many counts. The V call is TRBV28, the J call TRBJ2-7; TRBD1 matches 9 bases. V lost 7 bases, J lost 0 bases, and 7 bases stayed unmatched. CDR3 length: 15 residues. In germline, CDR1 is MDHEN, CDR2 SYDVKM. CDR3 in DNA: TGTGCCAGCACCACTAGGGACAGGGACTCCTACGAGCAGTACTTC. This translates into CASTTRDRDSYEQYF. Based on the CDR3 plus reference TRBV28 and TRBJ2-7, the full variable domain is DVKVTQSSRYLVKRTGEKVFLECVQDMDHENMFWYRQDPGLGLRLIYFSYDVKMKEKGDIPEGYSVSREKKERFSLILESASTNQTSMYLCASTTRDRDSYEQYFGPGTRLTVT.

This clonotype occurred many times. The chain carries TRBV13 and TRBJ2-5; 10 nucleotides agree with TRBD2. V lost 5 bases, J lost 3 bases, and 6 bases stayed unmatched. CDR3 length equals 15 residues. Germline lookup yields CDR1 PRHDT and CDR2 FYEKMQ (reference sequence). In nucleotides, the CDR3 is TGTGCCAGCAGCCCTAGCGGGAGTAGAAAAGAGACCCAGTACTTC. Translation: CASSPSGSRKETQYF.

This clonotype was seen only a few times. This sequence may be a read error, since a much larger clone differs from it by one base. The J gene is TRBJ2-7, the V gene TRBV27, with 9 bases fitting TRBD1. This CDR3 has 16 residues. In germline, CDR1 is MNHEY, CDR2 SMNVEV (reference sequence). CDR3 region: CASSPSPGTGFNERYF. The CDR3, as DNA: TGTGCCAGCAGTCCGTCCCCCGGGACAGGGTTTAACGAGCGGTACTTC.

In this sample, this clonotype turned up many times. The CDR3 sequence: CASSLAGRNTEAFF. CDR3 nucleotide sequence: TGTGCCAGCAGTTTAGCAGGCAGGAACACTGAAGCTTTCTTT. The chain has TRBV12-3 or TRBV12-4 and TRBJ1-1; D not certain. Between the trimmed V and J ends, which lost 0 bases and 1 base, there was a span of 6 bases. CDR3 length: 14 amino acids.

Details on this clonotype: A much bigger clone sits one base away, suggesting this may be a read error. This sequence joins TRBV12-3 or TRBV12-4 and TRBJ2-2; no reliable D call. The CDR3 loop spans 13 amino acids. Trimming removed 7 bases from V and 3 bases from J, with 9 bases in between. CDR3 in amino acids: CASNSIYTGELFF. CDR3 coding DNA: TGTGCCAGCAACTCCATATACACCGGGGAGCTGTTTTTT.

This clonotype has just a few counts. This rearrangement joins TRBV20-1 to TRBJ1-5; no definite D call. The CDR3 is 9 amino acids. The germline V gene has CDR1 DFQATT and CDR2 SNEGSKA (reference sequence). CDR3 DNA: TGCAGCGCCGGAGAGCCCCAGCATTTT. It yields the protein CSAGEPQHF.

This clonotype appeared many times. The V and J genes are TRBV28 and TRBJ1-5; maybe TRBD1 (5 bases). Deletions cut 3 bases from V and 3 bases from J, with 12 bases between. The length of the CDR3 is 15 residues. The germline V gene has CDR1 MDHEN and CDR2 SYDVKM. Written as DNA, the CDR3 is TGTGCCAGCAGTTTCAGGTCAGGGTCCAATCAGCCCCAGCATTTT. Its protein is CASSFRSGSNQPQHF.

The table lists this clonotype with many counts. V and J are TRBV20-1 and TRBJ1-5; D call uncertain. This CDR3 has 14 amino acids. V was pared by 4 bases and J by 2 bases, with 12 bases between. CDR1 is DFQATT, CDR2 SNEGSKA, per germline (reference sequence). The CDR3: CSATGGLGNQPQHF. The DNA for the CDR3 is TGCAGTGCTACGGGAGGGTTGGGCAATCAGCCCCAGCATTTT.

This rearrangement joins TRBV28 to TRBJ1-1; D perhaps matches TRBD1 (5 bases). CDR3 length: 15 residues. V was trimmed by 3 bases and J by 1 base, leaving 12 bases between them. Germline values: CDR1 MDHEN, CDR2 SYDVKM. In nucleotides, the CDR3 is TGTGCCAGCAGTTTTGCGGGGGGTACGAACACTGAAGCTTTCTTT. Its translation: CASSFAGGTNTEAFF.

The V and J genes are TRBV3-1 and TRBJ2-5; the D is unclear. The germline gives CDR1 LGHDT, CDR2 YNNKEL (reference sequence). This CDR3 has 15 amino acids. Trimming cost V 0 bases and J 1 base, with 9 bases left between them. The CDR3 protein is CASSQELALQETQYF. CDR3 in DNA: TGTGCCAGCAGCCAAGAATTGGCCCTCCAAGAGACCCAGTACTTC.

The sample holds many counts of this clonotype. The CDR3 nucleotides read TGTGCCAGCAAGACAGGGCTCAACTATGGCTACACCTTC. Its translation: CASKTGLNYGYTF. The rearrangement uses TRBV2 and TRBJ1-2, with 7 positions matching TRBD1. CDR1 and CDR2 from the germline V gene are SNHLY and FYNNEI. Trimming removed 7 bases from V and 2 bases from J; junction bases left unmatched: 4. The CDR3 has 13 amino acids.

This clonotype was seen only a few times. This sequence joins TRBV18 and TRBJ2-3; D is uncertain. Trimming left V 3 bases short and J 0 bases short, with 7 bases between. CDR1 is KGHSH and CDR2 is LQKENI in the germline V gene. This CDR3 contains 14 residues. CDR3 sequence: CASSPTLSTDTQYF. In nucleotides, the CDR3 is TGTGCCAGCTCACCGACCTTAAGCACAGATACGCAGTATTTT.

The chain recombines TRBV5-1 with TRBJ1-1; maybe TRBD1 (5 bases). Deletions cut 2 bases from V and 6 bases from J, with 17 bases between. Germline values: CDR1 SGHRS, CDR2 YFSETQ. The CDR3 runs to 15 residues. CDR3 amino acids: CASSFGHGTDSEAFF. Here the CDR3 DNA reads TGCGCCAGCAGCTTCGGACACGGTACTGATTCTGAAGCTTTCTTT.

This clonotype was seen ten or more times. V usage is TRBV20-1 and J usage is TRBJ2-6; D is undetermined. Germline-derived CDR1 and CDR2 are DFQATT and SNEGSKA (reference sequence). This CDR3 comprises 12 residues. Trimming took 7 bases from V and 4 from J, leaving 8 bases between them. The CDR3 sequence is CSVQVGANVLTF. CDR3 nucleotide sequence: TGCAGTGTTCAAGTGGGGGCCAACGTCCTGACTTTC.

This clonotype was detected many times. V gene TRBV5-4 combines with J gene TRBJ1-2, with 7 bases fitting TRBD1. This CDR3 is built from 14 residues. Germline V gene sequence: CDR1 SGHNT, CDR2 YYREEE (reference sequence). The trim removed 1 base at V and 8 bases at J, leaving 8 bases unmatched. Written as DNA, the CDR3 is TGTGCCAGCAGCTTGCTGACAGGGTACAGGGGCTACACCTTC. Translated: CASSLLTGYRGYTF.

Only one count was recorded for this clonotype. A far larger clone lies a single base away; this is likely a read error. The V and J genes are TRBV29-1 and TRBJ2-1; 8 bases align to TRBD1. The end of the DNA aligns better with TRBJ2-5, so the J call may be wrong. The CDR3 totals 15 residues. Germline CDR1 SQVTM, CDR2 ANQGSEA. The CDR3 here is CSVEAGRGREGTQYF. The CDR3 coding sequence is TGCAGCGTTGAAGCCGGCAGGGGGCGGGAAGGGACCCAGTACTTC.

This clonotype was counted many times. The chain carries TRBV6-1 and TRBJ2-3; TRBD1 aligns across 8 bases. The CDR3 totals 14 residues. Looked up from germline, CDR1 is MNHNS and CDR2 is SASEGT. V lost 6 bases to trimming and J lost 2 bases; unmatched junction nucleotides: 4. CDR3: CASSDRGITDTQYF. In nucleotides, the CDR3 is TGTGCCAGCAGCGACAGGGGCATCACAGATACGCAGTATTTT.

This clonotype has a count of ten or more. The rearrangement uses TRBV6-1 and TRBJ1-1; D gene unclear. In germline, CDR1 is MNHNS, CDR2 SASEGT. The CDR3 length is 12 residues. Trimming cost V 2 bases and J 10 bases, with 11 bases left between them. CDR3 sequence reads: CASSETGSSAFF. The CDR3 nucleotides are TGTGCCAGCAGTGAAACTGGGAGCTCAGCTTTCTTT.

Notes on this clonotype: Because the CDR3 is missing its conserved closing phenylalanine or tryptophan, this is likely a read error. The chain recombines TRBV7-9 with TRBJ2-1; 8 bases match TRBD2. The CDR3 sequence is 15 residues long. V trimming: 3 bases; J trimming: 7 bases; junction bases outside the gene matches: 8. Germline V gene data show CDR1 as SEHNR and CDR2 as FQNEAQ (reference sequence). The CDR3 loop reads CASSFREGGVNEQFL. CDR3 nucleotides: TGTGCCAGCAGCTTCCGGGAGGGGGGGGTGAATGAGCAGTTCCTC.